The clone carrying this T cell receptor beta chain was found a few times. A second 7 to 11 cycle PCR used barcoded and J-beta primers. TCRdb reanalysed the 5' RACE reads using MiXCR and keeps one entry per CDR3 protein. Of under 1 million distinct CDR3 sequences listed, around 43% are singletons. The data derive from a study of blood T cells in healthy people across ages. The CDR3 loop spans 13 amino acids. Trimming pared 4 bases from V and 4 bases from J, leaving 11 bases between. Peripheral blood samples of roughly 9.9 milliliters were drawn from each donor. This TCR was sampled from a man aged 55 to 69 in good health. The chain uses TRBV12-3 or TRBV12-4 and TRBJ2-7; possibly TRBD1 for D (6 bases). Material: blood. The CDR3 is CASSYRVGYEQYF. The DNA of the CDR3 is TGTGCCAGCAGTTACAGGGTTGGTTACGAGCAGTACTTC.